This T cell receptor beta chain was captured in a study of shared clonotypes between healthy human individuals. This clone is a singleton in its sample. Its antigen is currently unknown. Sorted-subset replicate PCR reactions were performed with around 200 ng DNA, corresponding to roughly 30,000 T cell genomes. Using immunoSEQ multiplex PCR, the repertoire was profiled, and TCRdb retains in-frame clones only, with some absent. The table lists roughly 500,000 clones, 90% to 96% of them singletons. The CDR3 runs to 12 residues. From germline, CDR1 is SGHKS and CDR2 YYEKEE (reference sequence). Trimming took 4 bases from V and 2 from J, leaving 7 bases between them. Notes on the study in general: It was the non-shared clonotypes that had lower generation probabilities than clonotypes shared by all four donors.

The sample was naive CD4+ T cells sorted from blood. Subset: CD45RA+ positively selected. This chain links TRBV5-5 with TRBJ2-7; D remains unclear. The sequence was collected from a woman aged 30 to 39 in good health. The CDR3 here is CASSRQTYEQYF. CDR3 bases: TGTGCCAGCAGCAGGCAGACCTACGAGCAGTACTTC.